This TCR beta chain was sequenced during a study of blood T cell repertoires in COVID-19 (dated by TCRdb to 2018 to 2020). Regarding the research as a whole: Collaborator samples came from the United States, Italy and Spain and covered acute and convalescent phases of COVID-19. The prospective study material was composed of cDNA or gDNA derived from T cells, B-cell-depleted T cells, or PBMCs. Deeply sampled blood TCRbeta repertoires from subjects exposed to, actively infected with, or recovered from COVID-19 were included in the dataset. A freely available public database, intended as a resource for researchers studying the immune response to SARS-CoV-2, is where the repertoires were released. The samples were drawn from the first 160 participants of the ongoing ImmuneRACE study and from over a thousand subjects provided by 6 global collaborators. Sample metadata almost always included a de-identified subject ID, COVID-19 status, age in years and sex. HLA class I and class II types, where available, came from metadata supplied by the sample provider rather than from assay-based typing.

Counted from cysteine to phenylalanine, this CDR3 has 15 amino acids. Just CDR3 DNA is preserved here, 45 bases in frame from base 1. Ends trimmed: V by 4 bases, J by 6 bases; bases unmatched to a gene: 9. CDR1 and CDR2 were assigned from the germline V gene as SGDLS and YYNGEE. The investigation overall reported the following: How much clinical and demographic metadata was included differed by source and by participant, and the metadata was provided uncurated.

With respect to this clone: There is no known antigen for this receptor. The sample holds no much larger clone one base away, and base qualities are not on file.

TCRbeta CDR3 regions were amplified from genomic DNA by means of the immunoSEQ Assay, a bias-controlled multiplex PCR. The paper's data handling went like this. Within the assay, amplification of reference gene primers was used to estimate how many nucleated cells each sample contained. Sequence reads were collapsed and filtered to measure the absolute abundance of every unique TCRbeta CDR3 rearrangement. Productive Simpson clonality was computed per sample as the square root of Simpson's diversity index over productive rearrangements. TCRdb obtained this table from immuneACCESS and retained in-frame rearrangements with V and J assigned. These tables miss some clones; where compared with another copy, unresolved V genes account for less than half of the shortfall, and the remainder is unexplained. That table supplies the V and J calls and clone size; D and trimming were determined from the DNA. Across this sample there are roughly 250,000 clones, with 80% to 90% seen only once. The ten largest clones take up around 2% of the sample.

Participants in the prospective study were aged roughly 18 to 95 years, lived in 24 United States geographic areas, and enrolled through a virtual design. In the prospective study, cohorts were assigned on the basis of participant-reported clinical history obtained from a screening survey and a study questionnaire. Recovered participants in ImmuneRACE Cohort 3 were defined as having two consecutive negative NP/OP PCR tests, clearance from a healthcare professional, or resolution of symptoms. Mobile phlebotomists in the prospective study collected whole blood, serum and a nasopharyngeal or oropharyngeal swab from every participant. Participants in the prospective study had the option to provide additional blood draws and questionnaires over an approximately 2-month period. Prospective study blood samples were shipped either frozen or at room temperature before DNA extraction.

This clonotype was sampled from a woman aged 18-30 years who had recovered from COVID-19. The sequence links TRBV9 to TRBJ1-5, and 8 bases in between align with TRBD1. Input material: PBMCs or T cells enriched from blood (not recorded which). The nucleotide sequence reads TGTGCCAGCAGCCTCGGACAGGGAAGAGGTCAGCCCCAGCATTTT. Its coded protein is CASSLGQGRGQPQHF.